One TCR beta chain is described in this entry. Its target is unknown. Sequenced by immunoSEQ multiplex PCR; TCRdb stores in-frame clones only, minus some. This repertoire shows about 36,000 clones, under 85% found once; its top ten account for approximately 12%. The entry originates in a study of OX40 agonist ivuxolimab in advanced cancers. Study as a whole: At 0.01 to 10 mg/kg, ivuxolimab was administered intravenously to patients every 2 weeks.

V trimming: 2 bases; J trimming: 2 bases; junction bases outside the gene matches: 5. This CDR3 is 15 amino acids long. The germline V gene has CDR1 ENHRY and CDR2 SYGVKD. Study-level results: In the expanded peripheral T cells, antigen specificity was never determined.

This chain connects TRBV10-3 to TRBJ2-7; 8 bases are a match to TRBD1. Sequencing was performed on CD4+ or CD8+ T cells sorted from blood, taken in a trial of the OX40 agonist ivuxolimab. This receptor was identified in an adult with an advanced solid tumor such as melanoma, head and neck, liver or kidney cancer. The CDR3 loop reads CAISEPGQGTYEQYF. The CDR3 DNA is TGTGCCATCAGTGAGCCTGGACAGGGTACCTACGAGCAGTACTTC.